This is a list of T cell receptor beta chains from one sample in a study of T cell responses to AZD1222 COVID-19 vaccine. Profiling relied on immunoSEQ multiplex PCR, and the TCRdb table lists in-frame clones only, not all of them. The sample includes around 99,000 clones, 91% of them seen just once. Material: peripheral blood, obtained on day 0 of AZD1222 vaccination. These receptors all stem from an adult in good health. CDR3s include the opening cysteine and the closing phenylalanine or tryptophan. A D gene is named only where the DNA matches it firmly. The size entry is marked missing in some rows and otherwise reads once, few, many or a size class.

J gene,D gene,CDR3 length,V gene,clone size,CDR3 DNA,CDR3 protein
TRBJ2-5,TRBD2,14,TRBV7-2,.,TGTGCCAGCAGCTTCGGGACTAACCAAGAGACCCAGTACTTC,CASSFGTNQETQYF
TRBJ1-2,TRBD1,15,TRBV3-1/TRBV3-2,once,TGTGCCAGCAGCCGACCGGGACAGGGAGATTATGGCTACACCTTC,CASSRPGQGDYGYTF
TRBJ2-1,TRBD1,12,TRBV27,once,TGTGCCAGCAGACTACAGGGGGCTGAGCAGTTCTTC,CASRLQGAEQFF
TRBJ1-1,TRBD1,16,TRBV19,.,TGTGCCAGTAGTATAAGTCGGACAGGGTGGAACACTGAAGCTTTCTTT,CASSISRTGWNTEAFF
TRBJ1-1,.,11,TRBV2,medium-sized,TGTGCCAGCAGTTACGACGGTGAAGCTTTCTTT,CASSYDGEAFF
TRBJ2-7,TRBD1,13,TRBV5-8,.,TGTGCCAGCAGCCCGAGGACAGGGGGAGAGCAGTACTTC,CASSPRTGGEQYF
TRBJ2-7,.,14,TRBV5-1,.,TGCGCCAGCAGCTTGGAACTAGCAGTTCCCGAGCAGTACTTC,CASSLELAVPEQYF
TRBJ2-1,TRBD2,14,TRBV7-9,once,TGTGCCAGCAGCTGGGGGGGACTAGGTGGTGAGCAGTTCTTC,CASSWGGLGGEQFF
TRBJ2-7,.,13,TRBV12-5,.,TGTGCTAGTGATACACACAGCTCCTACGAGCAGTACTTC,CASDTHSSYEQYF
TRBJ1-3,TRBD1,17,TRBV2,few,TGTGCCAGCAGACAACTCGACAGGGTACTCTCTGGAAACACCATATATTTT,CASRQLDRVLSGNTIYF
TRBJ1-3,.,12,TRBV6-6,.,TGTGCCAGCAGTTATCCCGTCGGCACCATATATTTT,CASSYPVGTIYF
TRBJ1-5,.,15,TRBV15,.,TGTGCCACCAGCAGAGGGCAGCGTAGCAATCAGCCCCAGCATTTT,CATSRGQRSNQPQHF
TRBJ2-1,.,12,TRBV21-1,.,TGTGCCAGCAGCCCTCCCTCGGACAGGGGTCTCTTC,CASSPPSDRGLF
TRBJ2-7,.,13,TRBV19,.,TGTGCCAGTAGTATAGTCGGCGGCTACGAGCAGTACTTC,CASSIVGGYEQYF
TRBJ1-1,.,16,TRBV5-1,.,TGCGCCAGCAGCTTGAGGGCAGGGGAGTTGGGTACTGAAGCTTTCTTT,CASSLRAGELGTEAFF
TRBJ1-5,.,15,TRBV7-2,.,TGTGCCAGCAGCTTAGCGGGACTTAGCGGGCAGCCCCAGCATTTT,CASSLAGLSGQPQHF
TRBJ2-3,TRBD1,14,TRBV14,.,TGTGCCAGCAGCCGGGACAGGGGCACAGATACGCAGTATTTT,CASSRDRGTDTQYF
TRBJ1-2,TRBD1,16,TRBV18,.,TGTGCCAGCTCACCACGGGGACAGGGGAATGACTATGGCTACACCTTC,CASSPRGQGNDYGYTF
TRBJ1-5,.,15,TRBV5-5,.,TGTGCCAGCAGCTTGGGATGGGGATCTAATCAGCCCCAGCATTTT,CASSLGWGSNQPQHF
TRBJ1-2,.,14,TRBV15,.,TGTGCCACCAGCAGAGGGGGGGCCGCCTATGGCTACACCTTC,CATSRGGAAYGYTF
TRBJ1-4,.,13,TRBV3-1/TRBV3-2,.,TGTGCCAGCAGCCAAGAGGGGGGTGAAAAACTGTTTTTT,CASSQEGGEKLFF
TRBJ1-2,.,15,TRBV7-9,.,TGTGCCAGCAGCTTATCGGCTACAGGGAACTATGGCTACACCTTC,CASSLSATGNYGYTF
TRBJ2-7,TRBD1,13,TRBV19,.,TGTGCCAGTAGTCCCAACAGGGGCTACGAGCAGTACTTC,CASSPNRGYEQYF
TRBJ1-6,.,15,TRBV4-1,.,TGCGCCAGCAGCCAACAGGAGGGCTATAATTCACCCCTCCACTTT,CASSQQEGYNSPLHF
TRBJ2-5,.,15,TRBV4-1,.,TGCGCCAGCAGCCAAGGGGTAGTCGCAGGGGAGACCCAGTACTTC,CASSQGVVAGETQYF
TRBJ1-2,.,16,TRBV9,.,TGTGCCAGCAGCGTGGGTGGTACAGCGACGAACTATGGCTACACCTTC,CASSVGGTATNYGYTF
TRBJ2-6,.,17,TRBV7-8,.,TGTGCCAGCAGCTTGGGCAGGGGTAACTCTGGGGCCAACGTCCTGACTTTC,CASSLGRGNSGANVLTF
TRBJ2-7,.,14,TRBV27,.,TGTGCCAGCAGTCCATGGGGAAGCTCCTACGAGCAGTACTTC,CASSPWGSSYEQYF
TRBJ2-5,TRBD2,17,TRBV15,once,TGTGCCACCAGCAGAATGGAGGGTAGCGGGAGGGGGGAGACCCAGTACTTC,CATSRMEGSGRGETQYF
TRBJ1-3,TRBD1,16,TRBV5-1,once,TGCGCCAGCAGCCCATACAGGGGGACTGGAGGAAACACCATATATTTT,CASSPYRGTGGNTIYF
TRBJ2-7,.,15,TRBV6-4,.,TGTGCCAGACCCCTGGATGCCAGGGCTCCCCACGAGCAGTACTTC,CARPLDARAPHEQYF
TRBJ2-2,TRBD2,18,TRBV18,once,TGTGCCAGCTCACCTTTCGACTCTAGCGGGGCAAACACCGGGGAGCTGTTTTTT,CASSPFDSSGANTGELFF
TRBJ2-5,TRBD2,17,TRBV3-1/TRBV3-2,once,TGTGCCAGCAGCTTACGCCTATGGACTAGCGGGGAAGAGACCCAGTACTTC,CASSLRLWTSGEETQYF
TRBJ2-3,.,16,TRBV9,.,TGTGCCAGCAGCGTAGGATGGGCGGGGAACACAGATACGCAGTATTTT,CASSVGWAGNTDTQYF
TRBJ1-4,TRBD1,16,TRBV3-1/TRBV3-2,.,TGTGCCAGCAGCCAACCTCCCGGGACAGGGGTTGAAAAACTGTTTTTT,CASSQPPGTGVEKLFF
TRBJ2-7,TRBD1,15,TRBV6-2/TRBV6-3,.,TGTGCCAGCAGTTCCCTTCGACAGGGCACCTACGAGCAGTACTTC,CASSSLRQGTYEQYF
TRBJ1-3,.,15,TRBV4-3,.,TGCGCCAGCAGCCAAGATCGGGGCTTCGGAAACACCATATATTTT,CASSQDRGFGNTIYF
TRBJ2-7,TRBD1,15,TRBV5-1,.,TGCGCCAGTCGAGAGGGGCAGGGGGCAGGGTACGAGCAGTACTTC,CASREGQGAGYEQYF
TRBJ2-2,TRBD1,13,TRBV3-1/TRBV3-2,.,TGTGCCAGCAGCAACAGGGGGAACGCGGAGCTGTTTTTT,CASSNRGNAELFF
TRBJ2-7,.,15,TRBV28,once,TGTGCCAGCAGTTCTTTGGGAGGTCTGGCGGTCGAGCAGTACTTC,CASSSLGGLAVEQYF
TRBJ2-3,TRBD1,14,TRBV6-5,.,TGTGCCGGCACTACGGGACAGGGGTCAGATACGCAGTATTTT,CAGTTGQGSDTQYF
TRBJ1-2,TRBD1,13,TRBV27,.,TGTGCCAGCAGTTCGCAGGGGGTTCGGGGCTACACCTTC,CASSSQGVRGYTF
TRBJ1-1,.,16,TRBV18,.,TGTGCCAGCTCACGTCTCGAGGGGGGCTTGAACACTGAAGCTTTCTTT,CASSRLEGGLNTEAFF
TRBJ1-5,.,13,TRBV12-3/TRBV12-4,.,TGTGCCAGCGGGCGGGGGGGCGGTCAGCCCCAGCATTTT,CASGRGGGQPQHF
TRBJ1-5,.,16,TRBV7-2,.,TGTGCCAGCAGCTTAGGCGGAGGATATAGCAATCAGCCCCAGCATTTT,CASSLGGGYSNQPQHF
TRBJ1-6,.,15,TRBV6-5,.,TGTGCCAGCAGTTACTCGGGGCAGACGAATTCACCCCTCCACTTT,CASSYSGQTNSPLHF
TRBJ1-6,.,13,TRBV3-1/TRBV3-2,.,TGTGCCAGCAGCCAACAGATTAATTCACCCCTCCACTTT,CASSQQINSPLHF
TRBJ2-3,TRBD2,15,TRBV18,.,TGTGCCAGCTCACCAACGGGACTAGAGGGAGATACGCAGTATTTT,CASSPTGLEGDTQYF
TRBJ1-3,TRBD1,15,TRBV19,.,TGTGCCAGTAGTCCGTGGACAGGGACTGGAAACACCATATATTTT,CASSPWTGTGNTIYF
TRBJ2-5,TRBD2,16,TRBV5-8,.,TGTGCCAGCAGCTTGGTGGGCGGGGGTCGCGGAGAGACCCAGTACTTC,CASSLVGGGRGETQYF
TRBJ2-1,.,11,TRBV2,.,TGTGCCAGCAGAGTTATCAATGAGCAGTTCTTC,CASRVINEQFF
TRBJ1-2,.,15,TRBV11-2,few,TGTGCCAGCAGCCGGGTGGAGGGTTGGAACTATGGCTACACCTTC,CASSRVEGWNYGYTF